The 2 T cell receptor beta chains listed next were all sequenced from one sample in a study of OX40 agonist ivuxolimab in advanced cancers. Measured with immunoSEQ multiplex PCR; TCRdb has only the in-frame clones, and not every one. The top ten hold approximately 15% of the sample, which has about 45,000 clones, roughly 82% seen once. Sequencing used CD4+ or CD8+ T cells sorted from blood, obtained in a trial of the OX40 agonist ivuxolimab. Source of these receptors: an adult with an advanced solid tumor such as melanoma, head and neck, liver or kidney cancer.

The chain combines TRBV5-1 with TRBJ2-5; the D is unclear. CDR1 is SGHRS and CDR2 is YFSETQ in the germline V gene. V dropped 4 bases and J dropped 0 bases, with 4 bases sitting between them. The CDR3 is made up of 12 amino acids. CDR3 DNA: TGCGCCAGCAGCGGTGACCAAGAGACCCAGTACTTC. Residues: CASSGDQETQYF.

CDR3 nucleotides: TGTGCCAGCAGGGGGACTATCGAGCAGTTCTTC. It is translated as CASRGTIEQFF. The V and J genes are TRBV11-2 and TRBJ2-1, with TRBD2 matching over 7 bases. The V gene end was trimmed by 6 bases and the J gene end by 10 bases; junction bases not matched to a gene: 3. From germline, CDR1 is SGHAT and CDR2 FQNNGV. The CDR3 sequence is 11 residues long.